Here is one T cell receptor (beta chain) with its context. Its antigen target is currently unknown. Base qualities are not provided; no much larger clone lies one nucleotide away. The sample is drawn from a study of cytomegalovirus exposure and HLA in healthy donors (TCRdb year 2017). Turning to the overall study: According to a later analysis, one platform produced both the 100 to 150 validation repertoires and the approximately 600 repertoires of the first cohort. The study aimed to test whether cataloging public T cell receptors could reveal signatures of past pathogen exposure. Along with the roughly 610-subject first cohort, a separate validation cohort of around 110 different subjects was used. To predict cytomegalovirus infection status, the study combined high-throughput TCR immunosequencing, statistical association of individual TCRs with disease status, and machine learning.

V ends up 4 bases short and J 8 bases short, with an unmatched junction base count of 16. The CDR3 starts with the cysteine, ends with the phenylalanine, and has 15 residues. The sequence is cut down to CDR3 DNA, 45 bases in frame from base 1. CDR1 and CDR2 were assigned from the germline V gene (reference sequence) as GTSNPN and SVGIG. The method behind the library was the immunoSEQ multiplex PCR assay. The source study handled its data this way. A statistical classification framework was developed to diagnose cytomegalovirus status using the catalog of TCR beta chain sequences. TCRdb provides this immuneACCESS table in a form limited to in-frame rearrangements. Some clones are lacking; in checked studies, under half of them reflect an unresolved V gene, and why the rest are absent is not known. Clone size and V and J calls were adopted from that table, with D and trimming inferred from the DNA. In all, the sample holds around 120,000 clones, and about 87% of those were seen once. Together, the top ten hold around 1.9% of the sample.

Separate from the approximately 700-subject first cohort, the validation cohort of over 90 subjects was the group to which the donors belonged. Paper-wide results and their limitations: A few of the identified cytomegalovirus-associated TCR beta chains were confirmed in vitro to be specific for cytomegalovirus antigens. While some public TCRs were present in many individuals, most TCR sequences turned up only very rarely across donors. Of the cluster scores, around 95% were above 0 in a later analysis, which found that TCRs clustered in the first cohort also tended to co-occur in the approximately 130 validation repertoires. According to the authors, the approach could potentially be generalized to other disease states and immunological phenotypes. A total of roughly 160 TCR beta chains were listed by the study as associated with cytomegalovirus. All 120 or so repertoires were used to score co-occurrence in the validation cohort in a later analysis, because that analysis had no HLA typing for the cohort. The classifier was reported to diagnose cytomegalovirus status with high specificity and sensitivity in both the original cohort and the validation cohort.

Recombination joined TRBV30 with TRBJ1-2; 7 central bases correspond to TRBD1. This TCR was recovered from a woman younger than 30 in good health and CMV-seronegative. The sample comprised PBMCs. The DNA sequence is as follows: TGTGCCTGGAAGGTAGTGGGGACAGCCCGGGGGGGCTACACCTTC. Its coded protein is CAWKVVGTARGGYTF.